Given below is one TCR beta chain in context. The record originates from a study of shared clonotypes between healthy human individuals. Profiling relied on immunoSEQ multiplex PCR, and the TCRdb table lists in-frame clones only, not all of them. The sample lists 2.3 million or so clones, just over 90% occurring once. Germline CDR1 SQVTM, CDR2 ANQGSEA. Trimming removed 5 bases from V and 4 bases from J, with 17 bases in between. This CDR3 has 15 residues. This TCR was recovered from a man aged 18 to 30 in good health. Some clones in this sample may be carry-over from other donors' samples. The gene calls are TRBV29-1 and TRBJ2-2; D is unclear. Sequencing was carried out using naive CD4+ T cells from PBMCs. Stated subset: CD45RA+ positively selected. Written as DNA, the CDR3 is TGCAGCGTTTCCCCCTCCGGGTACTCCACCGGGGAGCTGTTTTTT. Translated, it gives CSVSPSGYSTGELFF.